This TCR beta chain originates from a study of OX40 agonist ivuxolimab in advanced cancers. Looking at the study overall: Ivuxolimab was a fully human IgG2 agonistic monoclonal antibody targeting the costimulatory receptor OX40 (CD134). Intravenous ivuxolimab was administered to patients every 2 weeks at six dose levels: 0.01, 0.1, 0.3, 1.5, 3 and 10 mg/kg. Of the roughly 52 patients in dose escalation, approximately 20 had hepatocellular carcinoma, some 15 had melanoma, 9 had renal cell carcinoma and 9 had head and neck cancer. A male proportion of around 83% and a mean age of roughly 58 years, ranging from about 23 to 79, were recorded for the dose-escalation cohort. Patients were allowed to have had prior anti-PD-1, anti-PD-L1 or anti-CTLA-4 therapy, and 30% to 40% of the dose-escalation patients had previously received checkpoint inhibitors. Partial responses were achieved by three dose-escalation patients, of whom one had hepatocellular carcinoma and two had cutaneous melanoma. Peripheral TCRbeta sequencing aimed to test whether ivuxolimab altered TCR sequence diversity and caused clonal T-cell expansion. The paper describes the monotherapy dose-escalation part (N ≈ 49 patients) of the phase I trial of ivuxolimab. The investigation overall reported the following: In partial responders in the 0.1-3.0 mg/kg groups, normalized peripheral clonal expansion was found to be among the lowest, especially among CD8+ T cells. Antigen specificity was not determined for the clonally expanded peripheral T cells. After ivuxolimab, CD8+ T cells had more expanded clones than CD4+ T cells on average. At doses from 0.1 to 3.0 mg/kg, clonal expansion was seen in both CD4+ and CD8+ blood T cells between baseline and week 6. Low levels of normalized T-cell clonal expansion were also shown by some nonresponding patients.

On this clone: There is no known antigen for this receptor. Per-base quality was not reported, and no clone a single base away is much larger than it.

Patients with autoimmune disease history or receiving systemic immunosuppression were excluded from the trial. Peripheral blood for TCR sequencing was collected from all dose cohorts at baseline, on cycle 4 day 1, and on cycle 7 day 1. Samples were obtained from an open-label, multicenter, first-in-human phase I dose-escalation trial of ivuxolimab. Adults with locally advanced or metastatic melanoma, renal cell carcinoma, hepatocellular carcinoma or head and neck squamous cell carcinoma were enrolled in the trial. CD4+ and CD8+ T cells were sorted separately from peripheral blood before TCR sequencing. Genomic DNA was isolated from the sorted cells so that the TCRbeta CDR3 region could be sequenced. The immunoSEQ Assay was used to sequence the TCRbeta CDR3 regions. The table comes from immuneACCESS by way of TCRdb, which keeps in-frame sequences with V and J called. Part of the clones is missing from these tables; in studies checked, under half for an unresolved V gene and the rest for unknown reasons. This sample has about 77,000 clones in its table, and nearly 90% of those were observed once. The top ten clones comprise approximately 2.4% of the sample.

This receptor was obtained from an adult with an advanced solid tumor such as melanoma, head and neck, liver or kidney cancer. The input for sequencing was CD4+ or CD8+ T cells sorted from blood, taken in a trial of the OX40 agonist ivuxolimab.

The CDR3 protein: CASSLVGGYGYTF. The nucleotides read TGTGCCAGCAGCTTAGTCGGGGGGTATGGCTACACCTTC. The chain couples TRBV7-9 to TRBJ1-2; TRBD1 is a possible D gene, resting on 5 matching bases. Trimming takes 1 base from V and 5 bases from J, and the germline ends sit 8 bases apart. Including cysteine and phenylalanine, the CDR3 has 13 amino acids. CDR3 DNA only is kept here, 39 bases in frame from base 1. CDR1 SEHNR and CDR2 FQNEAQ are derived from the germline V gene (reference sequence).